The 8 T cell receptor beta chains listed next were all sequenced from one sample in a study of beta chain features in type 1 diabetes. Expressed TCRB transcripts were sequenced because the entire RNA isolate underwent reverse transcription. Some clones are missing from TCRdb's copy, which holds only in-frame ones; the method was immunoSEQ multiplex PCR. The table includes around 450,000 clones, 10% to 12% detected once. Sequencing input: naive CD4+ T cells from blood. All receptors come from a woman younger than 30 in good health.

This chain uses TRBV9 with TRBJ2-1; D call uncertain. Germline lookup yields CDR1 SGDLS and CDR2 YYNGEE. Trimming pared 0 bases from V and 10 bases from J, leaving 17 bases between. This CDR3 is 15 amino acids long. Here the CDR3 DNA reads TGTGCCAGCAGCGTAGCCTCTACGCGAGTATACGAGCAGTTCTTC. Protein: CASSVASTRVYEQFF. The full variable domain, its missing parts supplied by reference TRBV9 and TRBJ2-1, is DSGVTQTPKHLITATGQRVTLRCSPRSGDLSVYWYQQSLDQGLQFLIQYYNGEERAKGNILERFSAQQFPDLHSELNLSSLELGDSALYFCASSVASTRVYEQFFGPGTRLTVL.

V and J are TRBV4-3 and TRBJ2-7, with D possibly TRBD2 on 6 matching bases. Germline assignment: CDR1 LGHNA and CDR2 YSLEER. CDR3 length: 16 residues. Trimming removed 2 bases at V and 3 bases at J, with 17 bases between. Here the CDR3 reads CASSQSAGTGYYEQYF. CDR3 DNA: TGCGCCAGCAGCCAAAGTGCCGGGACTGGGTACTACGAGCAGTACTTC.

The rearrangement uses TRBV30 and TRBJ1-5; 7 positions agree with TRBD1. This CDR3 has 14 amino acids. In germline, CDR1 is GTSNPN, CDR2 SVGIG (reference sequence). V shed 4 bases, J shed 2 bases, and the junction held 5 bases outside the gene matches. The CDR3 is CAWNRDRGNQPQHF. The CDR3 bases are TGTGCCTGGAACCGAGACAGGGGCAATCAGCCCCAGCATTTT.

There are a few counts of this clone. V is TRBV4-1 and J is TRBJ2-1; 10 nucleotides match TRBD1. J was trimmed by 1 base and V by 4 bases; bases with no gene match: 4. Germline-derived CDR1 and CDR2 are MGHRA and YSYEKL. The CDR3 runs 16 residues. The CDR3 spells CASSPPGQGSYNEQFF. The CDR3 nucleotides read TGCGCCAGCAGCCCTCCGGGACAGGGGTCCTACAATGAGCAGTTCTTC.

The chain recombines TRBV7-6 with TRBJ2-1; 9 nucleotides align to TRBD2. The CDR3 covers 17 residues. CDR1 SGHVS and CDR2 FNYEAQ come from the germline V gene. V was clipped by 1 base and J by 7 bases; unmatched bases: 11. The CDR3 is CASSLVLGPSGTNEQFF. CDR3 coding DNA: TGTGCCAGCAGCTTAGTGCTGGGACCTAGCGGGACGAATGAGCAGTTCTTC.

This chain connects TRBV6-5 to TRBJ2-3; D is uncertain. Per germline, CDR1 MNHEY and CDR2 SVGAGI. V lost 6 bases, J lost 1 base, and 8 bases lay in between. This CDR3 contains 13 residues. CDR3 in DNA: TGTGCCAGCAGGACTCTGGGCACAGATACGCAGTATTTT. Residues: CASRTLGTDTQYF.

In its sample, this clone was seen a few times. V gene TRBV30 combines with J gene TRBJ2-7; a possible D gene is TRBD1 (6 bases). The CDR3 is 11 amino acids. Germline CDR1 reads GTSNPN; CDR2 reads SVGIG (reference sequence). The germline V and J ends were trimmed by 7 bases and 2 bases, with 9 bases remaining between them. CDR3 nucleotides: TGTGCCTTGGACAGACCCTACGAGCAGTACTTC. This codes for CALDRPYEQYF.

This clone showed up just a few times. The V and J genes are TRBV7-9 and TRBJ1-6; perhaps TRBD1 as D (5 bases). Trimming shortened V by 4 bases and J by 0 bases, and 10 bases separated the two germline ends. The germline CDR1 and CDR2 sequences are SEHNR and FQNEAQ (reference sequence). The CDR3 is 16 residues long. The CDR3 DNA sequence: TGTGCCAGCAGCTCCCTTGGGGCCTCCTATAATTCACCCCTCCACTTT. Translating gives CASSSLGASYNSPLHF.